The 8 T cell receptor beta chains given below trace back to one sample, sequenced in a study of CD8 T cells in Susac syndrome. An input of roughly 0.5 to 1 ug of RNA was subjected to reverse transcription using random hexamers. Via MiXCR, TCRdb re-called the immunoSEQ multiplex PCR reads, giving one row per CDR3 protein. This repertoire shows hundreds of thousands of distinct CDR3 sequences, 90% to 96% found once; its top ten account for about 0.094%. Sequencing was done on a sample of CD4+ T cells from PBMCs. These receptors were obtained from a human donor with Susac syndrome.

The chain combines TRBV29-1 with TRBJ1-2; D is undetermined. This CDR3 contains 13 residues. V was shortened by 4 bases and J by 3 bases, with 12 bases between the two germline ends. Germline CDR1 is SQVTM and CDR2 is ANQGSEA. The CDR3 nucleotides are TGCAGCGTTGTTGGCCGGGAGGACTATGGCTACACCTTC. This codes for CSVVGREDYGYTF.

The chain links TRBV10-3 to TRBJ2-7; D possibly matches TRBD1 or TRBD2 (5 bases each). Deletions cut 0 bases from V and 4 bases from J, with 13 bases between. The CDR3 sequence is 15 residues long. Germline assignment: CDR1 ENHRY and CDR2 SYGVKD. CDR3: CAISESLGTNYEQYF. CDR3 sequence (DNA): TGTGCCATCAGTGAGTCGTTAGGGACCAATTACGAGCAGTACTTC.

The chain is built from TRBV12-3 or TRBV12-4 and TRBJ2-7; D is possibly TRBD1 or TRBD2 (5 bases each). Trimming left V 3 bases short and J 3 bases short, with 12 bases between. This CDR3 spans 14 amino acids. The CDR3 coding sequence is TGTGCCAGCAGTTTCGGGACGCCGTACTACGAGCAGTACTTC. This sequence encodes CASSFGTPYYEQYF.

This chain links TRBV7-2 with TRBJ2-5; possible D gene TRBD1, 5 bases. V was trimmed by 4 bases and J by 5 bases, leaving 11 bases between them. CDR3 length: 13 residues. Germline V gene data show CDR1 as SGHTA and CDR2 as FQGNSA. CDR3 DNA: TGTGCCAGCAGCTCCAGGGTTCAGGAGACCCAGTACTTC. Protein: CASSSRVQETQYF.

This chain joins TRBV20-1 and TRBJ2-5, with 14 bases fitting TRBD2. V was clipped by 4 bases and J by 3 bases; unmatched bases: 4. The CDR3 contains 15 residues. Germline values: CDR1 DFQATT, CDR2 SNEGSKA (reference sequence). The CDR3 bases are TGCAGTGCTACCGGGACTAGCGGGAGTGAAGAGACCCAGTACTTC. It translates to CSATGTSGSEETQYF.

This chain uses TRBV3-1 with TRBJ2-1; TRBD2 matches 9 bases. J was trimmed by 6 bases and V by 3 bases; bases with no gene match: 6. This CDR3 contains 15 residues. Germline V gene lookup returns CDR1 LGHDT and CDR2 YNNKEL (reference sequence). The CDR3 sequence is CASSHLAGLGNEQFF. In nucleotides, the CDR3 is TGTGCCAGCAGCCATCTAGCGGGACTCGGCAATGAGCAGTTCTTC.

The V gene is TRBV9, the J gene TRBJ1-2, with TRBD1 as a possible D gene (6 bases). The CDR3 runs 12 residues. The ends were cut back, 0 bases at V and 8 bases at J, with 8 bases in the middle. Germline values: CDR1 SGDLS, CDR2 YYNGEE. The CDR3 nucleotides read TGTGCCAGCAGCGTAGCCAGGGGAGGCTACACCTTC. Encoded protein: CASSVARGGYTF.

The chain uses TRBV18 and TRBJ2-7, with D unresolved. This CDR3 contains 13 residues. The germline gives CDR1 KGHSH, CDR2 LQKENI. Trimming took off 5 bases at V and 3 bases at J, with 11 bases between the two ends. The DNA of the CDR3 is TGTGCCAGCTCAACAAATCTAAACTACGAGCAGTACTTC. It is translated as CASSTNLNYEQYF.